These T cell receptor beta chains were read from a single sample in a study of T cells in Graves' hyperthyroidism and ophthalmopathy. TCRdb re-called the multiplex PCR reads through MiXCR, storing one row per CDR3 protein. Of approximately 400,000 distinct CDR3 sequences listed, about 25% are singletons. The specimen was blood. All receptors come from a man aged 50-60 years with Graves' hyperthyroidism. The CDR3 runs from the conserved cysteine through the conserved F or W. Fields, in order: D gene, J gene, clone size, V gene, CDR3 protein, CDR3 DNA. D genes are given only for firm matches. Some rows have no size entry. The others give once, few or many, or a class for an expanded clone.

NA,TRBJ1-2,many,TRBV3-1,CASSQDLEDRGYTF,TGTGCCAGCAGCCAAGATCTGGAGGACCGAGGCTACACCTTC
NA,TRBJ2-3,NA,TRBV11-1,CASRRAGTDTQYF,TGTGCCAGCCGTCGTGCAGGTACAGATACGCAGTATTTT
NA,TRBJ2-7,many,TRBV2,CASSDPEGRAYEQYF,TGTGCCAGCAGTGATCCGGAGGGCCGGGCCTACGAGCAGTACTTC
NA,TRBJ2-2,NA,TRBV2,CASRVGTANTGELFF,TGTGCCAGCAGGGTTGGGACCGCAAATACCGGGGAGCTGTTTTTT
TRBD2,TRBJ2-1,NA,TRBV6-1,CGSRLGSGIYNEQFF,TGTGGCAGCCGCCTAGGTAGCGGGATCTACAATGAGCAGTTCTTC
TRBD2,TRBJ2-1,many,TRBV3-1,CASSQDGLAGPTQFF,TGTGCCAGCAGCCAAGATGGACTAGCGGGGCCTACGCAGTTCTTC
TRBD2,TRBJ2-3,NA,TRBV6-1,CASSKGGLAGGTDTQYF,TGTGCCAGTTCCAAGGGGGGACTAGCGGGGGGCACAGATACGCAGTATTTT
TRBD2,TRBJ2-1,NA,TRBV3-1,CASSVGTRGNEQFF,TGTGCCAGCAGCGTAGGGACTAGGGGTAATGAGCAGTTCTTC
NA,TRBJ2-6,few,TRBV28,CASSLLGISGANVLTF,TGTGCCAGCAGTTTACTTGGGATTTCTGGGGCCAACGTCCTGACTTTC
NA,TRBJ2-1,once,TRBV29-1,CSGPFGGSGEQFF,TGCAGCGGCCCCTTTGGGGGGAGTGGTGAGCAGTTCTTC
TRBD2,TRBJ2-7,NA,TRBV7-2,CASSFSRDSGGSYEQYF,TGTGCCAGCAGCTTTTCCAGAGATAGCGGGGGCTCCTACGAGCAGTACTTC
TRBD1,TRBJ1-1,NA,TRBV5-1,CASSADRGPEAFF,TGCGCCAGCAGCGCGGACAGGGGTCCTGAAGCTTTCTTT
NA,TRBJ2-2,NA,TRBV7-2,CASSSGRELFF,TGTGCCAGCAGCTCTGGCCGGGAGCTGTTTTTT
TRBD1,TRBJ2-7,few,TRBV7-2,CASSFRRDRVPSYEQYF,TGTGCCAGCAGCTTTCGTCGGGACAGGGTACCTTCCTACGAGCAGTACTTC
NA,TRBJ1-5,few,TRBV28,CASSLLGGRNQPQHF,TGTGCCAGCAGTTTACTGGGGGGCCGTAATCAGCCCCAGCATTTT
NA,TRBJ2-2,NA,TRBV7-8,CASSVTREGGELFF,TGTGCCAGCAGCGTGACTAGAGAGGGAGGGGAGCTGTTTTTT
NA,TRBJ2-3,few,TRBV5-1,CASSLASLTDTQYF,TGCGCCAGCAGCTTGGCCAGCCTCACAGATACGCAGTATTTT
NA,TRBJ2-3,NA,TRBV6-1,CATNGADTDTQYF,TGTGCCACCAACGGGGCCGACACAGATACGCAGTATTTT
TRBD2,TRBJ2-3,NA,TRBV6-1,CASSESGTSGRKDTQYF,TGTGCCAGCAGTGAATCAGGGACTAGCGGGAGAAAGGATACGCAGTATTTT
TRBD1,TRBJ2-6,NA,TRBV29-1,CSVLDRGPSGANVLTF,TGCAGCGTTCTGGACAGGGGGCCATCTGGGGCCAACGTCCTGACTTTC
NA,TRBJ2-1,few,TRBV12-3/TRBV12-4,CASSNPEEQFF,TGTGCCAGCAGCAATCCGGAGGAGCAGTTCTTC
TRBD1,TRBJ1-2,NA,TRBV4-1,CASSPKTGGDYGYTF,TGCGCCAGCAGCCCCAAGACAGGGGGGGACTATGGCTACACCTTC
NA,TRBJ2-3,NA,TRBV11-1,CASTQRGIRTDTQYF,TGTGCCAGCACCCAACGGGGGATCCGCACAGATACGCAGTATTTT
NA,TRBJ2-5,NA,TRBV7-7,CASSPSGPETQYF,TGTGCCAGCAGCCCGAGCGGCCCAGAGACCCAATACTTC
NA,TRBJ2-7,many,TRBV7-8,CASSYSASRTYEQYF,TGTGCCAGCAGCTATTCGGCTAGCCGTACCTACGAGCAGTACTTC
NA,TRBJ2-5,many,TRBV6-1,CATEDPGLETQYF,TGTGCCACCGAGGATCCGGGCCTCGAGACCCAGTACTTC
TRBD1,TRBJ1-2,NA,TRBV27,CASSRGQGANYGYTF,TGTGCCAGCAGTCGGGGACAGGGAGCTAACTATGGCTACACCTTC
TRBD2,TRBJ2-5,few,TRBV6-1,CASSGRREDLQETQYF,TGTGCCAGCAGTGGACGGCGGGAGGACCTCCAAGAGACCCAGTACTTC
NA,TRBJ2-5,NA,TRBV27,CASSHGQPQETQYF,TGTGCCAGCAGTCACGGACAGCCTCAAGAGACCCAGTACTTC
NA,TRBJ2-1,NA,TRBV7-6,CASSPEVGDNEQFF,TGTGCCAGCAGCCCCGAGGTGGGGGACAATGAGCAGTTCTTC
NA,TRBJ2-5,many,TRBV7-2,CASSLGGVGTQYF,TGTGCCAGCAGCTTAGGAGGGGTAGGGACCCAGTACTTC
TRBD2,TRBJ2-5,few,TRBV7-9,CASSLELAGGLETQYF,TGTGCCAGCAGCTTAGAGCTAGCGGGAGGGCTAGAGACCCAGTACTTC
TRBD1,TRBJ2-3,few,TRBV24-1,CATSDWTGEGDTQYF,TGTGCCACCAGTGACTGGACAGGGGAAGGAGATACGCAGTATTTT
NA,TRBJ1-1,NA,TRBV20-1,CSAKGSLNRPQAFF,TGCAGTGCTAAGGGGAGCTTAAACAGACCCCAAGCTTTCTTT
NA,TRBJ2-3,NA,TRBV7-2,CASSLTRGLTDTQYF,TGTGCCAGCAGCTTAACCCGAGGGCTAACAGATACGCAGTATTTT
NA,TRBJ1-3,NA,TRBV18,CASSDGISGNTIYF,TGTGCCAGCTCGGACGGTATCTCTGGAAACACCATATATTTT
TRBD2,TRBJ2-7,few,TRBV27,CASSFRGGAYEQYF,TGTGCCAGCAGTTTTCGGGGGGGGGCGTACGAGCAGTACTTC
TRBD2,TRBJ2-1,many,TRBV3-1,CASSQEWGLSNEQFF,TGTGCCAGCAGCCAAGAGTGGGGACTAAGTAATGAGCAGTTCTTC
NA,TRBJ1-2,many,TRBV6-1,CASRFGQSYGYTF,TGTGCCAGCAGGTTCGGACAGTCCTATGGCTACACCTTC
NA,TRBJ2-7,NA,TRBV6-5,CASSYSSQASSYEQYF,TGTGCCAGCAGTTACTCGTCACAGGCGAGCTCCTACGAGCAGTACTTC
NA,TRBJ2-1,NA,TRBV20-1,CSARVRTFNEQFF,TGCAGTGCTAGAGTCCGGACTTTTAATGAGCAGTTCTTC
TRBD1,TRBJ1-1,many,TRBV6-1,CASTTGVATEAFF,TGTGCCAGCACCACAGGGGTGGCGACTGAAGCTTTCTTT
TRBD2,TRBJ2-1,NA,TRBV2,CATSGGLAGHNEQFF,TGTGCCACCTCCGGTGGGCTAGCGGGACACAATGAGCAGTTCTTC
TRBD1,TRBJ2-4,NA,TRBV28,CASSDTGQGLDIQYF,TGTGCCAGCAGTGACACGGGACAGGGTTTGGACATTCAGTACTTC
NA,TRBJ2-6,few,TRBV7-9,CASSRPRSSGANVLTF,TGTGCCAGCAGCCGCCCTCGGAGCTCTGGGGCCAACGTCCTGACTTTC
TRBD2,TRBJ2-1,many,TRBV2,CASSTLGGSIDNEQFF,TGTGCCAGCAGTACCCTCGGCGGGAGTATCGACAATGAGCAGTTCTTC
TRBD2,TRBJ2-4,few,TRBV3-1,CASSQGGGVKNIQYF,TGTGCCAGCAGCCAAGGCGGGGGGGTTAAAAACATTCAGTACTTC
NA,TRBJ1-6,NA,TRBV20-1,CSASIQSYNSPLHF,TGCAGTGCTAGTATACAGAGCTATAATTCACCCCTCCACTTT
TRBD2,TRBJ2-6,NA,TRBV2,CASSESLAGVSSQAGANVLTF,TGTGCCAGCAGTGAATCCCTTGCGGGGGTGTCTTCCCAGGCTGGGGCCAACGTCCTGACTTTC
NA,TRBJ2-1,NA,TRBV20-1,CSARDYLTKTDSYNEQFF,TGCAGTGCTAGAGACTACCTCACTAAAACCGATTCCTACAATGAGCAGTTCTTC
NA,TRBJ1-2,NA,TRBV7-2,CASSPAAGAYNYGYTF,TGTGCCAGCAGCCCCGCGGCAGGCGCGTATAACTATGGCTACACCTTC
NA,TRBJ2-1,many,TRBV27,CASSTQIGLWNEQFF,TGTGCCAGCAGTACCCAGATAGGCTTATGGAATGAGCAGTTCTTC
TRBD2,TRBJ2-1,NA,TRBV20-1,CSASTGTSGFNEQFF,TGCAGTGCTAGCACCGGGACTAGCGGTTTCAATGAGCAGTTCTTC
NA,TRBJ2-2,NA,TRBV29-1,CSGRQGGTGELFF,TGCAGCGGCCGACAGGGAGGCACCGGGGAGCTGTTTTTT